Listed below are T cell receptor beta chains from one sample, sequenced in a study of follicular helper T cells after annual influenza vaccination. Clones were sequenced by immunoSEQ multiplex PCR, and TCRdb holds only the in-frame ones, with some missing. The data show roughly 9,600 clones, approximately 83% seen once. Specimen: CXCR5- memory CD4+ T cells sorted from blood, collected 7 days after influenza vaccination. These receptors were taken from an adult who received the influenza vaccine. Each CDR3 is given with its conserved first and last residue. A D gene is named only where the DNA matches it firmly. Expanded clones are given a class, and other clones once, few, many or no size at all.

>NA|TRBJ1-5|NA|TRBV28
TGTGCCAGCAGATTGGGCAGGATTAGCAATCAGCCCCAGCATTTT
CASRLGRISNQPQHF
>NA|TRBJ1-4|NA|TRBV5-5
TGTGCCAGCAGCCTCCTTGGACAGACTAATGAAAAACTGTTTTTT
CASSLLGQTNEKLFF
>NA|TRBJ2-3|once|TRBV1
TGCACCAGCAAACCCGGGGGTGAGGGACCTAGCACAGATACGCAGTATTTT
CTSKPGGEGPSTDTQYF
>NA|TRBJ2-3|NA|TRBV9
TGTGCCAGCAGCGCCGCCGCCCCAGATACGCAGTATTTT
CASSAAAPDTQYF
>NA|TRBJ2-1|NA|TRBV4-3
TGCGCCAGCAGCCAAGGGCCGGGACTGTCCTACAATGAGCAGTTCTTC
CASSQGPGLSYNEQFF
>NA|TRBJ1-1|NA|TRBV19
TGTGCCAGTAGTAGACCTGAACCCGGTCGAACTGAAGCTTTCTTT
CASSRPEPGRTEAFF
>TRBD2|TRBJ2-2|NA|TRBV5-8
TGTGCCAGCAGCAACGGACTAGCGGGACCGAACACCGGGGAGCTGTTTTTT
CASSNGLAGPNTGELFF
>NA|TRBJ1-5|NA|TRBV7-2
TGTGCCAGCAGCCCACGGGGGGGCTCTCAGCCCCAGCATTTT
CASSPRGGSQPQHF
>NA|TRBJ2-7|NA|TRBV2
TGTGCCAGCAACACTGACAGCCTTACCTACGAGCAGTACTTC
CASNTDSLTYEQYF
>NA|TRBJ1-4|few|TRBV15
TGTGCCACCAGCAGAGATGAAATTGGGTTAGGGGAAAAACTGTTTTTT
CATSRDEIGLGEKLFF
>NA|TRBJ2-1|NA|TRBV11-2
TGTGCCAGCAGGACGGCCCGGGGAGAAAAATACAATGAGCAGTTCTTC
CASRTARGEKYNEQFF